This entry describes one T cell receptor beta chain. Under the authors' procedure: Reference gene primer amplification in the assay estimated nucleated cell counts. Only in-frame clones appear in the TCRdb table, and some are missing; sequencing was by immunoSEQ multiplex PCR. V, J and clone size are taken as reported in that table, and D and trimming were inferred from the DNA itself. The sample includes approximately 210,000 clones, 85% seen only once; the top ten take approximately 0.9%. The entry originates in a study of blood T cell repertoires in COVID-19. The V and J ends lost 6 bases and 2 bases, in that order; junction bases with no gene match: 12. The germline gives CDR1 MNHEY, CDR2 SMNVEV (reference sequence). CDR3 length: 18 residues.

Sequenced: peripheral blood. The TCR was taken from a man in his sixties with COVID-19, enrolled during active disease. V gene TRBV27 combines with J gene TRBJ2-3, with TRBD2 matching over 12 bases. The CDR3: CASRVLRTSGTSTDTQYF. The CDR3 coding sequence is TGTGCCAGCAGGGTGCTCCGGACTAGCGGGACTTCCACAGATACGCAGTATTTT.